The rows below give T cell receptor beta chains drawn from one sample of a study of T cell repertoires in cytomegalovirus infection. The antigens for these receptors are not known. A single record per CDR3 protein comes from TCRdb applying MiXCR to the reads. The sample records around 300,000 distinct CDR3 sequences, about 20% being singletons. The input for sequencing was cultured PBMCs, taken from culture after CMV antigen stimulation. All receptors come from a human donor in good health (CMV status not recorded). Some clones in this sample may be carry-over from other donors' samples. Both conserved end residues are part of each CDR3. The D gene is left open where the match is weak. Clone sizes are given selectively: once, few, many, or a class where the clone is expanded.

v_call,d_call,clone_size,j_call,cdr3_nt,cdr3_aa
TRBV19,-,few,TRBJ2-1,TGTGCCAGTAGTATGCGCCTCCATGAGCAGTTCTTC,CASSMRLHEQFF
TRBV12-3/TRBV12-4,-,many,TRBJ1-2,TGTGCCAGCAGTTTAGTCACCTATGGCTACACCTTC,CASSLVTYGYTF
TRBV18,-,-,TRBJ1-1,TGTGCCAGCTCACTCGAAGCCGGGACCTTAAAGAACACTGAAGCTTTCTTT,CASSLEAGTLKNTEAFF
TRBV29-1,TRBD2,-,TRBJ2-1,TGCAGCGTGGCCGGACTAGCGGGAGTCGCCTACAATGAGCAGTTCTTC,CSVAGLAGVAYNEQFF
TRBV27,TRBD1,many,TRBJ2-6,TGTGCCAGCAGCCATACAGGGGTCGGCGCTGGGGCCAACGTCCTGACTTTC,CASSHTGVGAGANVLTF
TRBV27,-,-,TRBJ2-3,TGTGCCAGCAGTAAGCTCTTTAACACAGATACGCAGTATTTT,CASSKLFNTDTQYF
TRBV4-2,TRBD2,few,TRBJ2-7,TGTGCCAGCAGCCAAGATCTCCCGCTCGGTAGCGGGATTTCCTACGAGCAGTACTTC,CASSQDLPLGSGISYEQYF
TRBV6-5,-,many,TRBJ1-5,TGTGCCAGCAGTTACGGGCAGTTCAATCAGCCCCAGCATTTT,CASSYGQFNQPQHF
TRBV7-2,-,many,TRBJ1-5,TGTGCCAGCAGCTTAAATAGCAATCAGCCCCAGCATTTT,CASSLNSNQPQHF
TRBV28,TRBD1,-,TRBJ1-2,TGTGCCAGCAGACTCGGGGGGACAGGGCTTGGCTACACCTTC,CASRLGGTGLGYTF
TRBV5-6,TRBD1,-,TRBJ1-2,TGTGCCAGCAACTCACAGGGGAAGGCTTATGGCTACACCTTC,CASNSQGKAYGYTF
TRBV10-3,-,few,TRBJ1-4,TGTGCCATAAAAGACCCAACAACTAATGAAAAACTGTTTTTT,CAIKDPTTNEKLFF
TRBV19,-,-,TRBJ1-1,TGTGCCAGTAGTATAGGGCCTAGGGGCTCTGAAGCTTTCTTT,CASSIGPRGSEAFF
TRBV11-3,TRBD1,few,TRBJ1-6,TGTGCCAGCAGCTTACCCAGGGGGTCATCGAGCTCCTATAATTCACCCCTCCACTTT,CASSLPRGSSSSYNSPLHF
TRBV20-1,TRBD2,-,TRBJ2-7,TGCAGTGCTAGTAGCGGGACGGCCCAGGGGCAGTACTTC,CSASSGTAQGQYF
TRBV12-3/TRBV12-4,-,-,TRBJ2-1,TGTGCCAGCAGTTTGACCCGGAGGTCCTACAATGAGCAGTTCTTC,CASSLTRRSYNEQFF
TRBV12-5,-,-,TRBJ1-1,TGTGCTAGTGGATGGGACGGGAATGAAGCTTTCTTT,CASGWDGNEAFF
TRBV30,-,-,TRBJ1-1,TGTGCCTGGAGTTTCAGCAATGAAGCTTTCTTT,CAWSFSNEAFF
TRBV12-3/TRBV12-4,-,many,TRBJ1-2,TGTGCCAGCAGCACTATGAAAGTGACCGGACAGAACTATGGCTACACCTTC,CASSTMKVTGQNYGYTF
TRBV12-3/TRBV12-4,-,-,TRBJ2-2,TGTGCCAGCAGTAAGACGACGCCCGGGGAGCTGTTTTTT,CASSKTTPGELFF
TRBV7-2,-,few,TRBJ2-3,TGTGCCAGCACTTGGGATCGTAGCACAGATACGCAGTATTTT,CASTWDRSTDTQYF
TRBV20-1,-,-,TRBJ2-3,TGCAGTGCTAGAGACATTACAGGGCCAGATACGCAGTATTTT,CSARDITGPDTQYF
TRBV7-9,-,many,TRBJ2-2,TGTGCCAGCAGCTTAAGTTCTCACAGGGTGGAGCTGTTTTTT,CASSLSSHRVELFF
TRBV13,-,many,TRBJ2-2,TGTGCCAGCACCTCAGAGGCCGGTCGGAACACCGGGGAGCTGTTTTTT,CASTSEAGRNTGELFF
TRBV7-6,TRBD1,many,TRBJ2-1,TGTGCCAGCAGCTTAGCCGGGACAGGGAGTGAGCAGTTCTTC,CASSLAGTGSEQFF
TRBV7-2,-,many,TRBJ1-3,TGTGCCAGCACCACAGGGAGTGGAAACACCATATATTTT,CASTTGSGNTIYF
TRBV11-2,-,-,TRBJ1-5,TGTGCCAGCAGCTTCTCCCCGGTGAATAGCAATCAGCCCCAGCATTTT,CASSFSPVNSNQPQHF
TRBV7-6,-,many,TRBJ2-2,TGTGCCAGCAGCTTGGAAGGGGCCCCCGGGGAGCTGTTTTTT,CASSLEGAPGELFF